Given below is one T cell receptor (beta chain) in context. The data stem from a study of blood T cell repertoires in COVID-19. Study-level information: In each case, the material was cDNA or gDNA derived from T cells, B-cell-depleted T cells, or PBMCs.

The germline V and J ends were trimmed by 4 bases and 7 bases, with 14 bases remaining between them. This CDR3 is built from 15 residues. Germline loops: CDR1 LNHNV, CDR2 YYDKDF (reference sequence). TCRdb's table, derived via immunoSEQ multiplex PCR, lists solely in-frame clones and lacks some. The profile covers some 150,000 clones, with roughly 83% appearing a single time and approximately 2.9% taken by the ten largest. This clonotype was obtained from a woman of 80 years or more with acute or convalescent COVID-19. Input material: peripheral blood. The genes are TRBV15 and TRBJ1-6; tentative D call: TRBD1 (5 bases). CDR3 nucleotide sequence: TGTGCCACCAGCAACCCGGTGGAGGGGAATTCACCCCTCCACTTT. It is translated as CATSNPVEGNSPLHF.